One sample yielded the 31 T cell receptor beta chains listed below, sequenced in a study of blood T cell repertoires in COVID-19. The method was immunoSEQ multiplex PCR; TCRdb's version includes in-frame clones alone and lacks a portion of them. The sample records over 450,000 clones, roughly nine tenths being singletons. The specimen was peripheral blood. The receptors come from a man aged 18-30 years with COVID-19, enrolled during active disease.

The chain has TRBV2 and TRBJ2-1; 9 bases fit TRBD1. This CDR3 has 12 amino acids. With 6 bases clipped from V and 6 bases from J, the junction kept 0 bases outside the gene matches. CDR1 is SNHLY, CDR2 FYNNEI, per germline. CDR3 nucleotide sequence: TGTGCCAGCAGGGACAGGGGCAATGAGCAGTTCTTC. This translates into CASRDRGNEQFF. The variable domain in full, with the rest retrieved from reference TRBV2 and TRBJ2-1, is EPEVTQTPSHQVTQMGQEVILRCVPISNHLYFYWYRQILGQKVEFLVSFYNNEISEKSEIFDDQFSVERPDGSNFTLKIRSTKLEDSAMYFCASRDRGNEQFFGPGTRLTVL.

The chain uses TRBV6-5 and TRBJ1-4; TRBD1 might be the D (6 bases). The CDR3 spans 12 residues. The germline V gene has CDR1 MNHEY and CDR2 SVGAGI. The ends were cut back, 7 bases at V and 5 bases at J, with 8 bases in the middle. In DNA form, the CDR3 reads TGTGCCAGCATCGACAGGAATGAAAAACTGTTTTTT. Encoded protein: CASIDRNEKLFF.

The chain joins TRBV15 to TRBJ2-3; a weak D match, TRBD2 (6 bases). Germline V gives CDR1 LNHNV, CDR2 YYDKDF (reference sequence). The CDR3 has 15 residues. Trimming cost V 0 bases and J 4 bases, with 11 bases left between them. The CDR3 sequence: CATSRERGSADTQYF. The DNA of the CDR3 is TGTGCCACCAGCAGAGAGCGGGGTTCCGCAGATACGCAGTATTTT. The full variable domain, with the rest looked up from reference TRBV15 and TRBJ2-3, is DAMVIQNPRYQVTQFGKPVTLSCSQTLNHNVMYWYQQKSSQAPKLLFHYYDKDFNNEADTPDNFQSRRPNTSFCFLDIRSPGLGDTAMYLCATSRERGSADTQYFGPGTRLTVL.

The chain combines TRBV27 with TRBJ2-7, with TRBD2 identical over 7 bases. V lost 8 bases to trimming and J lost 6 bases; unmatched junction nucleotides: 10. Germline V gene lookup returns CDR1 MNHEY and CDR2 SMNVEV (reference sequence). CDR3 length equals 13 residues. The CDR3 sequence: CASGPLPGGEQYF. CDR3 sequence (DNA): TGTGCCAGCGGACCCCTTCCGGGGGGCGAGCAGTACTTC.

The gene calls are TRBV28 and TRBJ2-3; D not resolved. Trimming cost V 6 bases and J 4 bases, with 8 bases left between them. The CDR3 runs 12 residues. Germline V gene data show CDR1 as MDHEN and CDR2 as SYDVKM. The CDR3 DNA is TGTGCCAGCAGCCTCCAGGCAGATACGCAGTATTTT. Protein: CASSLQADTQYF.

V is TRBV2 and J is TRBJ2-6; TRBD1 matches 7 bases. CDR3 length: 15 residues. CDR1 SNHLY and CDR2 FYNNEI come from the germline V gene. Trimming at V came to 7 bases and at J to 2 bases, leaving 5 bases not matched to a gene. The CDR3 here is CASNEQGPGANVLTF. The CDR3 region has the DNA TGTGCCAGCAACGAACAGGGGCCTGGGGCCAACGTCCTGACTTTC.

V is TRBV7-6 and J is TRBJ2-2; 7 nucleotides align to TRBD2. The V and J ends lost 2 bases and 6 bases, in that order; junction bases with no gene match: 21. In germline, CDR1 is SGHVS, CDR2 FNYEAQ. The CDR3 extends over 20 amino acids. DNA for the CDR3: TGTGCCAGCAGCTTAAAAATTCCGAAACACCGGGAGCGGGGCGCCGGGGAGCTGTTTTTT. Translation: CASSLKIPKHRERGAGELFF.

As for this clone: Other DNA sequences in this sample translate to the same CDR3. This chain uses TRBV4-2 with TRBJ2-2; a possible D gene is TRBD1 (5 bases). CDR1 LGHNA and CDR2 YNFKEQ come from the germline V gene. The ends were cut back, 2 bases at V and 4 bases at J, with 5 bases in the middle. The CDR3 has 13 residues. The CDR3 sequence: CASSQQGTGELFF. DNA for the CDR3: TGTGCCAGCAGCCAACAGGGCACCGGGGAGCTGTTTTTT.

The CDR3 sequence is CASSHGGAKNIQYF. In DNA form, the CDR3 reads TGTGCCAGCAGCCATGGGGGGGCCAAAAACATTCAGTACTTC. The V gene is TRBV11-2, the J gene TRBJ2-4; maybe TRBD2 (6 bases). Deletions cut 5 bases from V and 1 base from J, with 9 bases between. This CDR3 contains 14 residues. Germline V gives CDR1 SGHAT, CDR2 FQNNGV.

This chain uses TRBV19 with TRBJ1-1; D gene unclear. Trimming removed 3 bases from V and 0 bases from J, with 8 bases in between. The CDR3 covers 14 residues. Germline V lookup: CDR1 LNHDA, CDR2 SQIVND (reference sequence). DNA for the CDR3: TGTGCCAGTAGTATGGCACAGCTGAACACTGAAGCTTTCTTT. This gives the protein CASSMAQLNTEAFF.

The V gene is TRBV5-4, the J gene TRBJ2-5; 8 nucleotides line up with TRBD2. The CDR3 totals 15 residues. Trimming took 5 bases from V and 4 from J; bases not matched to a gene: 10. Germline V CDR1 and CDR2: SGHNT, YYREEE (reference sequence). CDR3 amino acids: CASSPGLGVGETQYF. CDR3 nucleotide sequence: TGTGCCAGCAGTCCGGGACTAGGTGTGGGAGAGACCCAGTACTTC.

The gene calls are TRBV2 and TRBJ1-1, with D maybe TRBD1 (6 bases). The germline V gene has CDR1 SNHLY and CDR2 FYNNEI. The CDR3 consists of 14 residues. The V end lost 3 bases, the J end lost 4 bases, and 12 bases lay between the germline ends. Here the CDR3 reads CASSDPGAGTEAFF. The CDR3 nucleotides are TGTGCCAGCAGTGATCCAGGGGCTGGCACTGAAGCTTTCTTT. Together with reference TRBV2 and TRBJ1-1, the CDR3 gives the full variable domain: EPEVTQTPSHQVTQMGQEVILRCVPISNHLYFYWYRQILGQKVEFLVSFYNNEISEKSEIFDDQFSVERPDGSNFTLKIRSTKLEDSAMYFCASSDPGAGTEAFFGQGTRLTVV.

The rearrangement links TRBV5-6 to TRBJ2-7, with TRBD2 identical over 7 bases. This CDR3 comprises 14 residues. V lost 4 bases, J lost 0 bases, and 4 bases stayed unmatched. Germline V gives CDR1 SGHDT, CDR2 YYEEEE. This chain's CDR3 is CASSGRGSSYEQYF. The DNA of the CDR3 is TGTGCCAGCAGCGGGAGGGGTAGCTCCTACGAGCAGTACTTC.

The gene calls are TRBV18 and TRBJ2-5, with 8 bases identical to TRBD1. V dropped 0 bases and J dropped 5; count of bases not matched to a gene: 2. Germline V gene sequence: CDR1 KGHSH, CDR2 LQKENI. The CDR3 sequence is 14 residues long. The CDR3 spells CASSPPAGGETQYF. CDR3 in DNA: TGTGCCAGCTCACCACCGGCAGGGGGCGAGACCCAGTACTTC. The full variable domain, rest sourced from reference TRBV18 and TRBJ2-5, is NAGVMQNPRHLVRRRGQEARLRCSPMKGHSHVYWYRQLPEEGLKFMVYLQKENIIDESGMPKERFSAEFPKEGPSILRIQQVVRGDSAAYFCASSPPAGGETQYFGPGTRLLVL.

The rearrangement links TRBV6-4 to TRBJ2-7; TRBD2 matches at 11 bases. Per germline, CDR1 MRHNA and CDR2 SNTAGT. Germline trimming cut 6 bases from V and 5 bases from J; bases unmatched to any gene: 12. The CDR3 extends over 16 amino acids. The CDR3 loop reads CASRAALAGVAHEQYF. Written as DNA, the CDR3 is TGTGCCAGCAGAGCCGCACTAGCGGGAGTAGCCCACGAGCAGTACTTC.

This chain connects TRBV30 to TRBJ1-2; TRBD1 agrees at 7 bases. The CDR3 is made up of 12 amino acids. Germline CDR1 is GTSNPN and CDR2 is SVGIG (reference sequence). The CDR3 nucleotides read TGTGCAAGGAGGGGGCATGACTATGGCTACACCTTC. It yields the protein CARRGHDYGYTF.

CDR3 sequence: CASSLGYASGRAYNEQFF. The CDR3 DNA reads as TGCGCCAGCAGCTTGGGTTATGCTAGCGGGAGGGCCTACAATGAGCAGTTCTTC. V is TRBV5-1 and J is TRBJ2-1; 12 nucleotides agree with TRBD2. V dropped 0 bases and J dropped 2; count of bases not matched to a gene: 6. Germline-derived CDR1 and CDR2 are SGHRS and YFSETQ. The length of the CDR3 is 18 residues. Using reference TRBV5-1 and TRBJ2-1 for the parts outside the CDR3, the full variable domain is KAGVTQTPRYLIKTRGQQVTLSCSPISGHRSVSWYQQTPGQGLQFLFEYFSETQRNKGNFPGRFSGRQFSNSRSEMNVSTLELGDSALYLCASSLGYASGRAYNEQFFGPGTRLTVL.

The CDR3 is CASSPLAGGPADTQYF. The DNA for the CDR3 is TGTGCCAGCAGCCCCCTAGCGGGGGGGCCAGCAGATACGCAGTATTTT. The J gene is TRBJ2-3, the V gene TRBV7-7; TRBD2 matches at 12 bases. This CDR3 spans 16 amino acids. Unmatched junction bases numbered 7, after V lost 5 bases and J lost 4 bases. The germline gives CDR1 SSHAT, CDR2 FNYEAQ (reference sequence).

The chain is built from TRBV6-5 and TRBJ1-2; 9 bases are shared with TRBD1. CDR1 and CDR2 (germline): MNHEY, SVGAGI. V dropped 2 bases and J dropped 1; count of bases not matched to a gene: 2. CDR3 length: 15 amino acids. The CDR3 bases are TGTGCCAGCAGTTACCGGACAGGGGATAACTATGGCTACACCTTC. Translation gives CASSYRTGDNYGYTF.

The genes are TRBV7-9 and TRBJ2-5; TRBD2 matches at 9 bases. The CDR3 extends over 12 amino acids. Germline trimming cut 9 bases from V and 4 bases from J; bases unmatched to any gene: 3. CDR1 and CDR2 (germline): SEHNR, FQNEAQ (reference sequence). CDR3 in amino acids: CASKLAGETQYF. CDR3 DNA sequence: TGTGCCAGTAAACTAGCGGGAGAGACCCAGTACTTC.

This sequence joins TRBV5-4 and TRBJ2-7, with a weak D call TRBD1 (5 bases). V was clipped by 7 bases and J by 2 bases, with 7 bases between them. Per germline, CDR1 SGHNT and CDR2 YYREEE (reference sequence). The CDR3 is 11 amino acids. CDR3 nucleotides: TGTGCCAGCTCGACAGCCTACGAGCAGTACTTC. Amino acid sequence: CASSTAYEQYF.

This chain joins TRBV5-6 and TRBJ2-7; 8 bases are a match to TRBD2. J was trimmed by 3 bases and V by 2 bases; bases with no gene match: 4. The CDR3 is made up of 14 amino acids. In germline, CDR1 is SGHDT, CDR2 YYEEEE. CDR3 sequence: CASSFIAGNYEQYF. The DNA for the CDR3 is TGTGCCAGCAGCTTCATAGCGGGAAACTACGAGCAGTACTTC.

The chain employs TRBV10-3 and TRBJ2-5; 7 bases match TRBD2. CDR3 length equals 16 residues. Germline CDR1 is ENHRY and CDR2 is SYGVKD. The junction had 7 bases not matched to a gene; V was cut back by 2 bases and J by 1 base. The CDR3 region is CAISEPGTISQETQYF. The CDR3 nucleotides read TGTGCCATCAGTGAGCCAGGGACTATCTCCCAAGAGACCCAGTACTTC.

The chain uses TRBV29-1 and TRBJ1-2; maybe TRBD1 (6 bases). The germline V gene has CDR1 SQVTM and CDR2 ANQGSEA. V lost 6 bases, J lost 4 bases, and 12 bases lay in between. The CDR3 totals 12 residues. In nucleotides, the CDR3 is TGCAGCGTGCAACGGGACATCTATGGCTACACCTTC. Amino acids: CSVQRDIYGYTF. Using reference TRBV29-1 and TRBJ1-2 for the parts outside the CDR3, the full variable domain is SAVISQKPSRDICQRGTSLTIQCQVDSQVTMMFWYRQQPGQSLTLIATANQGSEATYESGFVIDKFPISRPNLTFSTLTVSNMSPEDSSIYLCSVQRDIYGYTFGSGTRLTVV.

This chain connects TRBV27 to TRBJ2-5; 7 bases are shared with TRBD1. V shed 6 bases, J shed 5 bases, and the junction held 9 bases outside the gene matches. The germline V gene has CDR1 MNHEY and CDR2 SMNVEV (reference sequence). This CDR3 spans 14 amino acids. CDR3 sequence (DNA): TGTGCCAGCAGCTACCGGGACAGTAAGGAGACCCAGTACTTC. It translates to CASSYRDSKETQYF.

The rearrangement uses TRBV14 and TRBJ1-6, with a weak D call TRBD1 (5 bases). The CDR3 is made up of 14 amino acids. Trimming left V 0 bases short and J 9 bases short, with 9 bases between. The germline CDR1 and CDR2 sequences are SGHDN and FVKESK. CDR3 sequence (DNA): TGTGCCAGCAGCCAAGATCGGACAATTTCACCCCTCCACTTT. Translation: CASSQDRTISPLHF. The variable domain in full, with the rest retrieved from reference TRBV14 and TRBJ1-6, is EAGVTQFPSHSVIEKGQTVTLRCDPISGHDNLYWYRRVMGKEIKFLLHFVKESKQDESGMPNNRFLAERTGGTYSTLKVQPAELEDSGVYFCASSQDRTISPLHFGNGTRLTVT.

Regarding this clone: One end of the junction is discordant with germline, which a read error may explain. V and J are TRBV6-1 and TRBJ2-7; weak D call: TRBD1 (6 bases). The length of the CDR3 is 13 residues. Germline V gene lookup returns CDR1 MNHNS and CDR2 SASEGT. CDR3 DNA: TGTGCCAGCAGTGAAGCTGGGGACACACCCGGGGACTTC. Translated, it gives CASSEAGDTPGDF.

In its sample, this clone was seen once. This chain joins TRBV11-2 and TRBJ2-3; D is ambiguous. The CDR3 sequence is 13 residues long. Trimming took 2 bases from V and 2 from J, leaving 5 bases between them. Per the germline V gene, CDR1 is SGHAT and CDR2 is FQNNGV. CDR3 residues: CASSLSLTDTQYF. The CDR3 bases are TGTGCCAGCAGCTTAAGCCTCACAGATACGCAGTATTTT. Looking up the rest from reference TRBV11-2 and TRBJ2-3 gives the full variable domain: EAGVAQSPRYKIIEKRQSVAFWCNPISGHATLYWYQQILGQGPKLLIQFQNNGVVDDSQLPKDRFSAERLKGVDSTLKIQPAKLEDSAVYLCASSLSLTDTQYFGPGTRLTVL.

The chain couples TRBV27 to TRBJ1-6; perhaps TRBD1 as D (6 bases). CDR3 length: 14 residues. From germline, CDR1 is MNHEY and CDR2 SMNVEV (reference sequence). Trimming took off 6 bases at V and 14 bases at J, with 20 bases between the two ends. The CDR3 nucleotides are TGTGCCAGCAGCTCAGGACTGCGCCAGGGGACCCTCCACTTT. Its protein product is CASSSGLRQGTLHF.

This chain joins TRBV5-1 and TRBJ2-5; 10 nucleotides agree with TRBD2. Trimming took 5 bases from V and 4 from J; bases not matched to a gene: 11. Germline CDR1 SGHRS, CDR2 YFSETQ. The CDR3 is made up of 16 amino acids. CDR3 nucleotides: TGCGCCAGCAGTTATGGAGTAGCGGGGGGAGGAGAGACCCAGTACTTC. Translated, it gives CASSYGVAGGGETQYF.

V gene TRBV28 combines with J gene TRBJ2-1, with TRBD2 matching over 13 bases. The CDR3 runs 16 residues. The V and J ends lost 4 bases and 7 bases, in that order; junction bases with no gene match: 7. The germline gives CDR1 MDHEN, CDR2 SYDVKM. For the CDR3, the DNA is TGTGCCAGCAGTTCACCGGGACTAGCGGGACCAAATGAGCAGTTCTTC. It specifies CASSSPGLAGPNEQFF.